This T cell receptor beta chain comes out of a study of T cell repertoires in cytomegalovirus infection. Study as a whole: An indication of both CMV infection and matching HLA type came from public TCR beta signatures.

This clonotype was found many times. Its antigen is unknown. TCRdb recomputed calls from the reads with MiXCR, one row per CDR3 protein. The sample holds 200,000 or so distinct CDR3 sequences, approximately 19% seen once. General study findings and limits: The study found HLA-C-restricted CMV-specific TCR beta clonotypes dominating the ex vivo response.

V was trimmed by 0 bases and J by 14 bases, leaving 20 bases between them. CDR1 and CDR2 (germline): SGHAT, FQNNGV. This CDR3 contains 15 residues. The sample taken for sequencing was PBMCs. The receptor was derived from a human donor in good health (CMV status not recorded). Some clones in this sample may be carry-over from other donors' samples. This chain links TRBV11-2 with TRBJ2-1; D is ambiguous. The CDR3 DNA follows: TGTGCCAGCAGCTTAGAGCCCGGCCCTACAGTTCGGAAGTTCTTC. Residues: CASSLEPGPTVRKFF.